The 20 T cell receptor beta chains listed next were all sequenced from one sample in a study of CXCR3-negative and CXCR3-positive naive CD8 T cells (dated by TCRdb to between 2019 and 2020). TCRdb lists the instrument as NextSeq 550. The Human TCR Profiling Kit (MiLaboratory) was used to prepare UMI-labeled 5' RACE TRB cDNA libraries. Based on TCRdb reprocessing of the reads, there is one entry per CDR3 protein sequence, and DNA is missing. This sample's table lists 50,000 to 65,000 distinct CDR3 sequences. The ten largest clones represent about 25% of the sample. Input material: memory CD8+ T cells from blood. The sample's cell subset or site label is to be understood as: conventional CD8+ memory T cells (TMEM), sorted as controls. These receptors were taken from a human donor in good health. Some clones in this sample may be carry-over from other donors' samples.

The V call is TRBV29-1, the J call TRBJ1-1. The CDR3 has 16 residues. Germline V gene data show CDR1 as SQVTM and CDR2 as ANQGSEA. The CDR3 loop reads CSVEAAGSGWNTEAFF.

The chain carries TRBV12-3 or TRBV12-4 and TRBJ2-7; TCRdb reports TRBD1, a call that lacks DNA to check it against. This CDR3 is 14 amino acids long. The CDR3 region is CASSTGHTSGEQYF.

This chain uses TRBV7-9 with TRBJ2-5. This CDR3 comprises 15 residues. Germline-derived CDR1 and CDR2 are SEHNR and FQNEAQ (reference sequence). CDR3 region: CASSLAGGDQETQYF.

The chain links TRBV29-1 to TRBJ2-3; TCRdb gives TRBD2 as the D gene, but with no DNA this cannot be confirmed. The CDR3 runs to 13 residues. From germline, CDR1 is SQVTM and CDR2 ANQGSEA. CDR3 amino acids: CSVGGLGEGTQYF.

The chain combines TRBV4-1 with TRBJ1-6. Germline lookup yields CDR1 MGHRA and CDR2 YSYEKL. This CDR3 is built from 17 residues. The CDR3 is CASSQDATALYNSPLHF.

The J gene is TRBJ1-5, the V gene TRBV29-1. The CDR3 length is 13 residues. Germline V gene data show CDR1 as SQVTM and CDR2 as ANQGSEA. The CDR3 is CSVVFIDNQPQHF.

This chain joins TRBV6-2 or TRBV6-3 and TRBJ2-2; the TCRdb call, TRBD1, lacks DNA for checking. Germline V CDR1 and CDR2: MNHEY, SVGEGT. This CDR3 is built from 13 residues. CDR3 sequence: CASSQGESGELFF.

The chain links TRBV20-1 to TRBJ1-5; TCRdb names TRBD1, which stays unverified in the absence of DNA. The CDR3 has 14 residues. The germline V gene has CDR1 DFQATT and CDR2 SNEGSKA (reference sequence). The CDR3 reads CSATGTGEYQPQHF.

This CDR3 reads CASSDNLAEGGREQYF. The rearrangement links TRBV9 to TRBJ2-7; TCRdb's D call of TRBD2 is untestable without DNA. Per the germline V gene, CDR1 is SGDLS and CDR2 is YYNGEE. The CDR3 is made up of 16 amino acids.

The chain joins TRBV29-1 to TRBJ2-7; no DNA is available, so the TRBD2 call from TCRdb remains unchecked. The CDR3 runs to 15 residues. Germline assignment: CDR1 SQVTM and CDR2 ANQGSEA. The CDR3: CSVEALQGRDYEQYF.

The chain links TRBV6-2 or TRBV6-3 to TRBJ2-3. In germline, CDR1 is MNHEY, CDR2 SVGEGT. This CDR3 has 14 amino acids. This chain's CDR3 is CASSTGLAADTQYF.

The chain has TRBV6-4 and TRBJ1-6; TCRdb returns TRBD1, unconfirmable since there is no DNA. The germline gives CDR1 MRHNA, CDR2 SNTAGT. The length of the CDR3 is 14 residues. CDR3 residues: CASSDSGGGSPLHF.

The chain has TRBV7-9 and TRBJ2-3; TCRdb calls TRBD1, which cannot be checked without DNA. This CDR3 comprises 17 residues. Germline CDR1 and CDR2: SEHNR and FQNEAQ (reference sequence). The CDR3 here is CASRSRPPGQGSDTQYF.

The chain has TRBV7-9 and TRBJ2-3; absent DNA, TCRdb's TRBD1 call cannot be checked. The CDR3 length is 15 residues. Germline V lookup: CDR1 SEHNR, CDR2 FQNEAQ (reference sequence). CDR3 residues: CASSLFDGDADTQYF.

The rearrangement joins TRBV4-1 to TRBJ1-1; TCRdb designates TRBD1, a call that cannot be tested without DNA. This CDR3 region has 12 residues. CDR1 MGHRA and CDR2 YSYEKL come from the germline V gene. The CDR3 protein is CASSPTGVEAFF.

The chain links TRBV27 to TRBJ2-7; the D gene TCRdb calls, TRBD1, cannot be checked with no DNA. The CDR3 is 14 amino acids. Germline lookup yields CDR1 MNHEY and CDR2 SMNVEV (reference sequence). The CDR3 spells CASSSRGTVSEQYF.

V is TRBV6-2 or TRBV6-3 and J is TRBJ1-1; TCRdb's D gene call, TRBD1, goes unchecked for lack of DNA. The CDR3 runs 13 residues. Germline lookup yields CDR1 MNHEY and CDR2 SVGEGT. This CDR3 reads CASSYRDNTEAFF.

The chain joins TRBV5-4 to TRBJ1-1; no DNA is available, so the TRBD1 call from TCRdb remains unchecked. This CDR3 is 17 amino acids long. Germline CDR1 is SGHNT and CDR2 is YYREEE (reference sequence). CDR3 sequence: CASSYTLAGQMNTEAFF.

The CDR3: CATSRGQEGNTIYF. V gene TRBV15 combines with J gene TRBJ1-3. Germline assignment: CDR1 LNHNV and CDR2 YYDKDF (reference sequence). The CDR3 covers 14 residues.

The J gene is TRBJ2-3, the V gene TRBV7-3. CDR1 and CDR2 from the germline V gene are SGHTA and FQGTGA. The CDR3 runs 13 residues. The CDR3 spells CASSLLEADTQYF.